This TCR beta chain was obtained from a study of early T cells in non-severe SARS-CoV-2 infection. On the study more broadly: Sequenced bulk RNA came from whole blood that was unsorted, and chains were unpaired.

The V end was cut by 2 bases, the J end by 7 bases, with 12 bases between. This CDR3 contains 13 residues. Germline V gene data show CDR1 as SGDLS and CDR2 as YYNGEE. This clonotype was counted at least ten times. Its antigen is unidentified. Overall study findings and caveats: VDJdb-based annotation leaned toward anti-spike CD8 responses and missed private and CD4 specificities.

Attached unique molecular identifiers marked individual cDNA molecules. MiXCR, run by TCRdb on the 5' RACE reads, gives a single entry per CDR3 protein. Of over 35,000 distinct CDR3 sequences in the sample, under 7.5% were seen once. The source of this sequence is an adult who was a healthcare worker with PCR-confirmed SARS-CoV-2 infection or an uninfected control (not recorded which). Source: whole blood, taken at baseline. The rearrangement links TRBV9 to TRBJ2-5; D may match TRBD1 or TRBD2 (5 bases each). This chain's CDR3 is CASSVRDEGTQYF. The CDR3 nucleotides are TGTGCCAGCAGCGTCCGGGACGAAGGGACCCAGTACTTC.